A selection of T cell receptor beta chains follows, all from one sample in a study of cytomegalovirus exposure and HLA in healthy donors. Clones were read by immunoSEQ multiplex PCR, and TCRdb kept only the in-frame ones, dropping some. The sample has 150,000 to 200,000 clones, over 60% seen once. The sample consisted of PBMCs. The source of these receptors is a woman aged 40 to 55 in good health and CMV-seronegative. CDR3s include the opening cysteine and the closing phenylalanine or tryptophan. The D gene is left open where the match is weak. The size entry is marked missing in some rows and otherwise reads once, few, many or a size class.

clone size	J gene	V gene	D gene	CDR3 DNA	CDR3 protein
-	TRBJ1-3	TRBV7-8	-	TGTGCCAGCAGCTCCACGACTACCCCGGGAGGAAGCACAAACACCATATATTTT	CASSSTTTPGGSTNTIYF
-	TRBJ1-1	TRBV29-1	-	TGCAGCGTTGCAGGGCTCGAAGGGAACACTGAAGCTTTCTTT	CSVAGLEGNTEAFF
-	TRBJ1-1	TRBV30	-	TGTGCCTGGAGTGTAACCCGGGGAGGAACTGAAGCTTTCTTT	CAWSVTRGGTEAFF
-	TRBJ1-5	TRBV2	TRBD1	TGTGCCAGCAGACCCGGGACAGTCGACTTGCAGCCCCAGCATTTT	CASRPGTVDLQPQHF
-	TRBJ1-1	TRBV29-1	-	TGCAGCGCTGTTTACGGTCTCGACACTGAAGCTTTCTTT	CSAVYGLDTEAFF
-	TRBJ2-1	TRBV6-5	-	TGTGCCAGCAACCCAACCAGGGGCAGAGGTAATGAGCAGTTCTTC	CASNPTRGRGNEQFF
few	TRBJ2-3	TRBV29-1	-	TGCAGCGTTGTTATGCGGGAAGGAGATACGCCGCAGTATTTT	CSVVMREGDTPQYF
-	TRBJ2-1	TRBV6-1	TRBD2	TGTGCCAGCAGTGTGGTAGCGGGAGTAGAGCAGTTCTTC	CASSVVAGVEQFF
once	TRBJ2-3	TRBV19	TRBD1	TGTGCCAGTAGTTACCTACAGGGGGCCCGAGGAGATACGCAGTATTTT	CASSYLQGARGDTQYF
-	TRBJ1-2	TRBV18	-	TGTGCCAGCTCACCACCGGGCAGAGAGTTCGGCTACACCTTC	CASSPPGREFGYTF
-	TRBJ2-1	TRBV4-1	-	TGCGCCAGCAGCCAAGTAACTTCTAGCTCCTACAATGAGCAGTTCTTC	CASSQVTSSSYNEQFF
-	TRBJ1-2	TRBV6-5	-	TGTGCCAGCGCAATAAGAGGGTCTGGCTATGGCTACACCTTC	CASAIRGSGYGYTF
few	TRBJ2-7	TRBV4-1	-	TGCGCCAGCAGCCAAGAGGCGGGGCGAACCTACGAGCAGTACTTC	CASSQEAGRTYEQYF
-	TRBJ2-7	TRBV27	TRBD1	TGTGCCAGCAGTACCGGGACAGGGGGCGCCGAGCAGTACTTC	CASSTGTGGAEQYF
-	TRBJ1-4	TRBV9	TRBD1	TGTGCCAGCAGCGGAGGCACAGGGGGTTTGCATGAAAAACTGTTTTTT	CASSGGTGGLHEKLFF